This is a list of T cell receptor beta chains from one sample in a study of control samples from healthy donors and cancer patients. Repertoires were generated with immunoSEQ multiplex PCR, while TCRdb's copy carries only in-frame clones and drops some. The sample consists of some 87,000 clones, more than 65% of them appearing once. The specimen was PBMCs. The source of these receptors is a man aged 60 to 75 with head and neck cancer. CDR3s include the opening cysteine and the closing phenylalanine or tryptophan. The D gene is left open where the match is weak. Clone size is given for some rows only: seen once, a few or many times, or a class if the clone is expanded.

cdr3_length d_call j_call v_call clone_size cdr3_aa cdr3_nt
14 TRBD1 TRBJ2-1 TRBV3-1/TRBV3-2 . CASSQVQGAGEQFF TGTGCCAGCAGCCAAGTTCAGGGGGCCGGTGAGCAGTTCTTC
14 . TRBJ2-7 TRBV3-1/TRBV3-2 . CASSHNVAIYEQYF TGTGCCAGCAGCCACAACGTGGCAATCTACGAGCAGTACTTC
13 . TRBJ2-5 TRBV18 . CASSRGPEETQYF TGTGCCAGCTCACGCGGCCCCGAAGAGACCCAGTACTTC
14 TRBD1 TRBJ1-2 TRBV4-1 . CASSDPGQGRGYTF TGCGCCAGCAGCGATCCGGGACAGGGCCGTGGCTACACCTTC
16 . TRBJ1-2 TRBV4-1 . CASSQDRGQVGSGYTF TGCGCCAGCAGCCAAGATCGAGGGCAGGTAGGCTCTGGCTACACCTTC
15 . TRBJ1-3 TRBV7-8 few CASSLPGEPGNTIYF TGTGCCAGCAGCTTACCGGGAGAACCTGGAAACACCATATATTTT
12 . TRBJ1-1 TRBV28 . CASSLSTTEAFF TGTGCCAGCAGTTTAAGCACAACTGAAGCTTTCTTT
13 . TRBJ1-2 TRBV6-6 few CASRLPGVDGYTF TGTGCCAGCAGGCTGCCAGGGGTGGACGGCTACACCTTC
15 . TRBJ2-6 TRBV6-4 . CASSDSRSGANVLTF TGTGCCAGCAGCGACTCTCGCTCTGGGGCCAACGTCCTGACTTTC
14 TRBD1 TRBJ2-7 TRBV19 . CASSPPRDSYEQYF TGTGCCAGTAGTCCACCACGGGACAGCTACGAGCAGTACTTC
15 TRBD1 TRBJ1-2 TRBV5-1 . CASSFYTGQGNGYTF TGCGCCAGCAGCTTTTACACGGGACAGGGGAACGGCTACACCTTC
11 . TRBJ1-1 TRBV28 few CASSLRALAFF TGTGCCAGCAGTCTCCGGGCACTCGCTTTCTTT
13 TRBD2 TRBJ2-7 TRBV28 . CASRPGGAYEQYF TGTGCCAGCAGACCCGGGGGGGCCTACGAGCAGTACTTC
14 . TRBJ1-1 TRBV6-5 . CASSYRPPNTEAFF TGTGCCAGCAGTTATAGACCTCCGAACACTGAAGCTTTCTTT
15 . TRBJ1-6 TRBV28 . CASSPTWTRASPLHF TGTGCCAGCAGTCCCACCTGGACGAGGGCTTCACCCCTCCACTTT
14 . TRBJ2-5 TRBV19 few CASSASRSSETQYF TGTGCCAGTAGTGCGAGTCGATCAAGCGAGACCCAGTACTTC
15 TRBD1 TRBJ1-1 TRBV15 medium-sized CATSRDKGQGAKAFF TGTGCCACCAGCAGAGATAAGGGACAGGGGGCGAAAGCTTTCTTT
11 . TRBJ1-1 TRBV12-3/TRBV12-4 . CASSLGTEAFF TGTGCCAGCAGTTTAGGGACTGAAGCTTTCTTT
16 TRBD1 TRBJ2-7 TRBV3-1/TRBV3-2 . CASSPYSGQGPPEQYF TGTGCCAGCAGCCCCTATTCGGGACAGGGGCCTCCGGAGCAGTACTTC
13 . TRBJ1-1 TRBV19 . CASSFQRGTEAFF TGTGCCAGTTCGTTTCAAAGGGGGACTGAAGCTTTCTTT
14 . TRBJ1-1 TRBV10-2 . CASMGPLIGTEAFF TGCGCCAGCATGGGGCCATTAATCGGGACTGAAGCTTTCTTT
13 . TRBJ2-5 TRBV29-1 . CSVGGARQETQYF TGCAGCGTAGGAGGGGCCCGCCAAGAGACCCAGTACTTC
16 . TRBJ1-6 TRBV28 . CASSAAPGGGRSPLHF TGTGCCAGCAGTGCTGCCCCAGGCGGGGGGAGATCACCCCTCCACTTT
15 . TRBJ2-1 TRBV11-2 . CASSLGGQRYNEQFF TGTGCCAGCAGCTTAGGGGGGCAGCGCTACAATGAGCAGTTCTTC
19 . TRBJ1-5 TRBV7-6 . CASSPRESGEGYSNQPQHF TGTGCCAGCAGCCCCCGGGAGTCAGGGGAGGGGTATAGCAATCAGCCCCAGCATTTT
14 . TRBJ2-3 TRBV9 . CASSTLGSFDTQYF TGTGCCAGCAGCACCCTCGGGAGTTTCGATACGCAGTATTTT
10 TRBD1 TRBJ1-4 TRBV2 . CASRRDSHFF TGTGCCAGCAGGCGGGACAGCCACTTTTTT
19 TRBD1 TRBJ2-2 TRBV7-2 . CASRRRLTGGERVTGELFF TGTGCCAGCAGACGAAGGTTGACAGGGGGCGAGAGGGTTACCGGGGAGCTGTTTTTT
16 . TRBJ1-4 TRBV18 . CASSPQSGRGNEKLFF TGTGCCAGCTCACCACAGTCGGGCCGGGGGAATGAAAAACTGTTTTTT
14 TRBD1 TRBJ2-6 TRBV7-9 . CAKWTGSGANVLTF TGTGCCAAATGGACAGGGTCTGGGGCCAACGTCCTGACTTTC
15 . TRBJ1-4 TRBV7-2 . CASSLQGSPWEKLFF TGTGCCAGCAGCTTACAGGGTTCCCCTTGGGAAAAACTGTTTTTT
18 TRBD2 TRBJ2-2 TRBV9 . CASSPRPGGRANTGELFF TGTGCCAGCAGCCCCCGGCCTGGCGGGAGGGCGAACACCGGGGAGCTGTTTTTT
15 TRBD1 TRBJ2-3 TRBV9 . CASSVAGRGWDTQYF TGTGCCAGCAGCGTAGCGGGCAGGGGGTGGGATACGCAGTATTTT
12 . TRBJ1-1 TRBV7-8 few CASSLGETEAFF TGTGCCAGCAGCTTAGGGGAGACTGAAGCTTTCTTT
17 TRBD1 TRBJ2-1 TRBV7-9 . CASSPRTGQRSYNEQFF TGTGCCAGCAGCCCACGGACAGGGCAAAGATCCTACAATGAGCAGTTCTTC
15 TRBD2 TRBJ2-5 TRBV3-1/TRBV3-2 . CASSQATSGQETQYF TGTGCCAGCAGCCAAGCTACTAGCGGACAAGAGACCCAGTACTTC
12 . TRBJ1-5 TRBV6-2/TRBV6-3 . CASSQTNQPQHF TGTGCCAGCAGTCAAACCAATCAGCCCCAGCATTTT
17 TRBD1 TRBJ1-2 TRBV2 once CASSLGTGVSANYGYTF TGTGCCAGCAGCCTCGGGACAGGGGTTTCGGCTAACTATGGCTACACCTTC
14 . TRBJ2-1 TRBV5-8 . CASSLGGRYNEQFF TGTGCCAGCAGCTTGGGGGGACGGTACAATGAGCAGTTCTTC
18 . TRBJ2-2 TRBV27 . CASSFFPPPASNTGELFF TGTGCCAGCAGTTTCTTCCCCCCCCCTGCGTCGAACACCGGGGAGCTGTTTTTT
16 TRBD1 TRBJ2-5 TRBV6-5 . CASSYEGTGGKETQYF TGTGCCAGCAGTTACGAGGGGACAGGGGGGAAGGAGACCCAGTACTTC
16 . TRBJ1-5 TRBV7-2 . CASSSHFRDRNQPQHF TGTGCCAGCAGCTCCCATTTCAGGGACCGCAATCAGCCCCAGCATTTT
12 . TRBJ2-1 TRBV5-4 . CASSSPFNEQFF TGTGCCAGCAGCTCACCCTTCAATGAGCAGTTCTTC
13 . TRBJ1-6 TRBV5-1 . CASTDGDVTPLHF TGCGCCAGCACGGACGGTGACGTGACACCCCTCCACTTT
13 . TRBJ1-2 TRBV12-3/TRBV12-4 . CASSFGGFYGYTF TGTGCCAGCAGTTTCGGAGGGTTTTATGGCTACACCTTC
13 . TRBJ2-1 TRBV29-1 . CSVLDYSFGEQFF TGCAGCGTGCTAGACTACTCCTTCGGTGAGCAGTTCTTC
16 TRBD2 TRBJ2-2 TRBV7-9 . CASSLYGGSHTGELFF TGTGCCAGCAGCTTATACGGCGGGAGTCACACCGGGGAGCTGTTTTTT
16 TRBD2 TRBJ2-2 TRBV18 . CASSLSGTRNTGELFF TGTGCCAGCTCACTCTCCGGGACTAGAAACACCGGGGAGCTGTTTTTT
19 TRBD2 TRBJ2-1 TRBV4-2 . CASSPASGLAGLSYNEQFF TGTGCCAGCTCTCCCGCCTCGGGACTAGCGGGATTATCGTACAATGAGCAGTTCTTC
14 TRBD1 TRBJ2-1 TRBV14 few CASSQDYRTGRKFF TGTGCCAGCAGCCAAGACTACCGGACAGGGAGGAAGTTCTTC
12 . TRBJ2-7 TRBV7-9 few CASSPRGYEQYF TGTGCCAGCAGCCCGCGAGGTTACGAGCAGTACTTC
14 . TRBJ1-2 TRBV10-3 . CAISESNSFYGYTF TGTGCCATCAGTGAGTCTAACAGCTTCTATGGCTACACCTTC
19 TRBD2 TRBJ2-4 TRBV19 . CASSPPFLAGYVRENIQYF TGTGCCAGTAGCCCCCCCTTCCTAGCGGGGTATGTTCGGGAAAACATTCAGTACTTC
19 . TRBJ1-5 TRBV28 . CASSPGWGQKINSNQPQHF TGTGCCAGCAGTCCTGGGTGGGGGCAGAAAATAAATAGCAATCAGCCCCAGCATTTT
13 . TRBJ2-7 TRBV7-2 . CASSTPSGCEQYF TGTGCCAGCAGCACCCCCTCTGGGTGCGAGCAGTACTTC